This T cell receptor (beta chain) stems from a study of shared clonotypes between healthy human individuals. Naive CD8 cells were CD45RO-negative, positively selected for CCR7, excluding terminally differentiated effector memory CD45RA+ cells. The CDR3 spans 14 residues. Trimming pared 0 bases from V and 0 bases from J, leaving 5 bases between. Per germline, CDR1 MNHNS and CDR2 SASEGT. Libraries were prepared by immunoSEQ multiplex PCR; TCRdb keeps only in-frame clonotypes and omits some of them. The sample consists of around 2.1 million clones, about 93% of them appearing once. Material for sequencing was naive CD8+ T cells from PBMCs. The TCR originated in a man younger than 35 in good health. Some clones in this sample may be carry-over from other donors' samples. V and J are TRBV6-1 and TRBJ2-5; D not certain. The chain's CDR3 is CASSEAGYQETQYF. The CDR3 DNA reads as TGTGCCAGCAGTGAAGCGGGGTACCAAGAGACCCAGTACTTC.